The 11 T cell receptor beta chains below all came from one sample that was sequenced in a study of response to subunit inactivated influenza vaccine. TCRdb ran MiXCR on the RT-PCR reads and lists one entry per CDR3 protein. The table lists about 480,000 distinct CDR3 sequences, 13% of them singletons. The specimen comprised PBMCs from blood, sampled about 40 days after vaccination. The receptors originated from a man aged 45-60 years who received an inactivated influenza vaccine.

A few counts support this clonotype. The chain joins TRBV24-1 to TRBJ2-1; 11 bases fit TRBD1. The CDR3 length is 16 residues. The V gene end was trimmed by 6 bases and the J gene end by 5 bases; junction bases not matched to a gene: 8. Germline lookup yields CDR1 KGHDR and CDR2 SFDVKD. The CDR3 DNA reads as TGTGCCACCAGTAAGACCGGGACAGGGGGTCACAATGAGCAGTTCTTC. Its protein product is CATSKTGTGGHNEQFF.

The CDR3, as DNA: TGCGCCAGCAGCCAAGATCCACCTAGCGAACACAATGAGCAGTTCTTC. Protein: CASSQDPPSEHNEQFF. This chain connects TRBV4-3 to TRBJ2-1; possible D gene TRBD2, 6 bases. Germline lookup yields CDR1 LGHNA and CDR2 YSLEER. The germline V and J ends were trimmed by 0 bases and 5 bases, with 14 bases remaining between them. This CDR3 comprises 16 residues.

This clonotype was counted only a few times. The chain combines TRBV12-3 or TRBV12-4 with TRBJ1-1; D call uncertain. The V gene lost 3 bases and the J gene lost 0 bases, with 11 bases spanning the gap. The CDR3 sequence is 15 residues long. DNA for the CDR3: TGTGCCAGCAGTTTCAGCGTTGGCATGAACACTGAAGCTTTCTTT. Translation gives CASSFSVGMNTEAFF.

In its sample, this clonotype was seen many times. The chain joins TRBV6-5 to TRBJ2-5; D unresolved. The V end lost 0 bases, the J end lost 1 base, and 15 bases lay between the germline ends. Germline lookup yields CDR1 MNHEY and CDR2 SVGAGI. CDR3 length: 17 residues. CDR3 in DNA: TGTGCCAGCAGTTACTCTGATTTCCGGCAGTCCCAAGAGACCCAGTACTTC. Amino acid sequence: CASSYSDFRQSQETQYF.

This chain uses TRBV4-3 with TRBJ2-2, with D possibly being TRBD2 (6 bases). Germline V lookup: CDR1 LGHNA, CDR2 YSLEER. Trimming took off 0 bases at V and 4 bases at J, with 12 bases between the two ends. The length of the CDR3 is 16 residues. This CDR3 reads CASSQDLGLSTGELFF. The CDR3 region has the DNA TGCGCCAGCAGCCAAGATCTGGGACTCTCCACCGGGGAGCTGTTTTTT.

A few counts support this clonotype. The chain couples TRBV7-2 to TRBJ1-5; 7 bases fit TRBD1. Germline V gene data show CDR1 as SGHTA and CDR2 as FQGNSA. Unmatched junction bases numbered 9, after V lost 1 base and J lost 6 bases. This CDR3 has 16 amino acids. The CDR3 bases are TGTGCCAGCAGCTTAGAGGGGGCAGGGGTGGGTCAGCCCCAGCATTTT. It translates to CASSLEGAGVGQPQHF. The variable domain in full, completed from reference TRBV7-2 and TRBJ1-5, reads GAGVSQSPSNKVTEKGKDVELRCDPISGHTALYWYRQSLGQGLEFLIYFQGNSAPDKSGLPSDRFSAERTGGSVSTLTIQRTQQEDSAVYLCASSLEGAGVGQPQHFGDGTRLSIL.

The CDR3 here is CSAPPPGHMNQPQHF. The CDR3 DNA is TGCAGTGCCCCCCCCCCGGGACATATGAATCAGCCCCAGCATTTT. The V call is TRBV20-1, the J call TRBJ1-5, with D possibly being TRBD1 (6 bases). V dropped 6 bases and J dropped 4 bases, with 19 bases sitting between them. The CDR3 totals 15 residues. Germline V gene sequence: CDR1 DFQATT, CDR2 SNEGSKA (reference sequence).

Remarks on this clonotype: A much larger clone differs by one base, so this may be a read error. The CDR3 nucleotides are TGTGCTAGTGGGATGGGACAAAACCAGTACTTC. Encoded protein: CASGMGQNQYF. The chain uses TRBV12-5 and TRBJ2-1, with a weak D call TRBD1 (6 bases). Matching the DNA end better, TRBJ2-5 makes the J call doubtful. CDR3 length equals 11 residues. Germline assignment: CDR1 LGHNT and CDR2 FRNRAP.

The V call is TRBV27, the J call TRBJ2-1, with 7 bases identical to TRBD1. With V trimmed by 6 bases and J by 3 bases, 5 bases remained unmatched. Per the germline V gene, CDR1 is MNHEY and CDR2 is SMNVEV (reference sequence). The CDR3 spans 14 residues. CDR3 bases: TGTGCCAGCAGGAACAGGGGCGACTACAATGAGCAGTTCTTC. This codes for CASRNRGDYNEQFF.

This clonotype has just a few counts. The chain links TRBV20-1 to TRBJ2-7; perhaps TRBD1 as D (6 bases). CDR1 is DFQATT and CDR2 is SNEGSKA in the germline V gene (reference sequence). Trimming removed 3 bases from V and 7 bases from J, with 16 bases in between. This CDR3 region has 13 residues. CDR3 sequence (DNA): TGCAGTGCTAGGGACCCCCGAGGGGGAGAGCAGTACTTC. It codes for CSARDPRGGEQYF.

This clonotype was counted a few times. V gene TRBV6-5 combines with J gene TRBJ2-5; 8 bases align to TRBD1. This CDR3 is built from 15 residues. J gave up 7 bases and V 2 bases, and 9 bases lay outside the gene matches. CDR1 and CDR2 (germline): MNHEY, SVGAGI. The CDR3 spells CASSYEGQGTGTQYF. DNA of the CDR3: TGTGCCAGCAGTTACGAAGGACAGGGTACAGGGACCCAGTACTTC.